These 7 T cell receptor beta chains came from one sample sequenced in a study of shared clonotypes between healthy human individuals. CD8 cells classed as naive were CD45RO-negative and positively selected for CCR7, excluding terminally differentiated effector memory CD45RA+ cells. Method: immunoSEQ multiplex PCR; TCRdb's copy keeps in-frame clones and lacks some. Of about 550,000 clones in the sample, nearly 97% were seen once. The material sequenced was naive CD8+ T cells sorted from blood. These receptors were obtained from a woman between 25 and 40 years old in good health.

The chain is built from TRBV11-3 and TRBJ2-3; D might be TRBD2 (5 bases). Germline CDR1 is SGHNT and CDR2 is YENEEA. The CDR3 loop spans 13 amino acids. V was pared by 4 bases and J by 2 bases, with 7 bases between. CDR3 loop: CASSSGNTDTQYF. The CDR3 nucleotides are TGTGCCAGCAGCTCCGGGAACACAGATACGCAGTATTTT.

This clone was counted once. V gene TRBV19 combines with J gene TRBJ1-2, with a tentative D call TRBD1 (5 bases). Germline V gene data show CDR1 as LNHDA and CDR2 as SQIVND (reference sequence). V dropped 5 bases and J dropped 8 bases, with 27 bases sitting between them. There are 17 residues in the CDR3. CDR3 nucleotide sequence: TGTGCCAGTAGTTCCTCCCCGATGGGACCGAGCCACGCGGGCTACACCTTC. Translating gives CASSSSPMGPSHAGYTF.

The rearrangement links TRBV27 to TRBJ1-5; D remains ambiguous. Trimming left V 3 bases short and J 4 bases short, with 7 bases between. Looked up from germline, CDR1 is MNHEY and CDR2 is SMNVEV (reference sequence). The CDR3 totals 13 residues. The CDR3 DNA sequence: TGTGCCAGCAGTTTTTCAGAAAATCAGCCCCAGCATTTT. This sequence encodes CASSFSENQPQHF.

The V call is TRBV7-9, the J call TRBJ2-7, with 9 bases that match TRBD1. CDR1 is SEHNR, CDR2 FQNEAQ, per germline (reference sequence). There are 15 residues in the CDR3. V trimming: 5 bases; J trimming: 1 base; junction bases outside the gene matches: 6. The CDR3 sequence is CASSPPGQGSYEQYF. The DNA of the CDR3 is TGTGCCAGCAGCCCCCCTGGACAGGGGTCCTACGAGCAGTACTTC.

V and J are TRBV10-1 and TRBJ2-4, with 13 bases matching TRBD2. V was pared by 9 bases and J by 7 bases, with 15 bases of the junction left unmatched. The CDR3 extends over 17 amino acids. CDR1 and CDR2 (germline): WNHNN, SYGVQD (reference sequence). Here the CDR3 DNA reads TGCGCCAGAAAAAGACTGACTAGCGGGAGGATGGGGAACATTCAGTACTTC. Amino acid sequence: CARKRLTSGRMGNIQYF.

Note on this clone: This CDR3 is also generated by other DNA sequences in the sample. CDR3 loop: CASSIGSQPQHF. CDR3 nucleotides: TGTGCCAGTAGTATAGGCAGTCAGCCCCAGCATTTT. This chain uses TRBV19 with TRBJ1-5; D not resolved. V lost 1 base, J lost 6 bases, and 4 bases lay in between. The CDR3 is made up of 12 amino acids. Germline V gene sequence: CDR1 LNHDA, CDR2 SQIVND (reference sequence).

V and J are TRBV30 and TRBJ2-1, with D possibly being TRBD1 or TRBD2 (5 bases each). CDR1 is GTSNPN, CDR2 SVGIG, per germline (reference sequence). V was pared by 0 bases and J by 10 bases, with 13 bases between. This CDR3 is built from 13 residues. CDR3 region: CAWSVLPRGEQFF. In nucleotides, the CDR3 is TGTGCCTGGAGTGTACTGCCGAGGGGAGAGCAGTTCTTC.